The clone carrying this T cell receptor beta chain was detected many times. The antigen remains undetermined. This entry is derived from a study of T-cell reconstitution after alpha-beta-depleted transplantation in children. Using unique molecular identifiers, the investigators prepared the TCRbeta library. A single record per CDR3 protein comes from TCRdb applying MiXCR to the PCR reads. Among 85,000 to 120,000 distinct CDR3 sequences listed, 4.5% to 7.5% were seen once. Notes on the study in general: Elevated TCRbeta diversity at day 60 was traced, in some patients, to surviving recipient T cells and thymic progenitors.

Per the germline V gene, CDR1 is SQVTM and CDR2 is ANQGSEA. There are 12 residues in the CDR3. Trimming shortened V by 5 bases and J by 4 bases, and 9 bases separated the two germline ends. This sample comprised PBMCs, mostly from graft donor cells, obtained 60 days after TCRalphabeta/CD19-depleted stem cell transplant. This clonotype was sampled from a female patient aged 2-15 years who had a stem cell transplant for Fanconi anemia, so the T cells may come from the graft donor. V gene TRBV29-1 combines with J gene TRBJ1-3; D uncertain. The CDR3 DNA follows: TGCAGCGTTATGCATGGGGGAAACACCATATATTTT. It codes for CSVMHGGNTIYF.